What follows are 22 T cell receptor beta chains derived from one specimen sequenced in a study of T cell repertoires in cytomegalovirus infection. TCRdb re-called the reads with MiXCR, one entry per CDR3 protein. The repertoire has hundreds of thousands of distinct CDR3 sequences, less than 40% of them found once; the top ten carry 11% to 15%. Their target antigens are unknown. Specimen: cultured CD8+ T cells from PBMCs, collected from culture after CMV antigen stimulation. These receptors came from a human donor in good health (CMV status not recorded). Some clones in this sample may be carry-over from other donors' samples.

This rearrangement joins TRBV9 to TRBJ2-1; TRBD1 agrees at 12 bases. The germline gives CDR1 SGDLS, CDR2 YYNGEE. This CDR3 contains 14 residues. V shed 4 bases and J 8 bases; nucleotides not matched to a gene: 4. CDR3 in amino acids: CASSMGQGADEQFF. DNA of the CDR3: TGTGCCAGCAGCATGGGACAGGGGGCCGATGAGCAGTTCTTC.

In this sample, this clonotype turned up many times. CDR3 region: CASSSGQYNQPQHF. CDR3 DNA: TGTGCCAGCAGCTCCGGACAGTACAATCAGCCCCAGCATTTT. The chain has TRBV7-2 and TRBJ1-5; D may be TRBD1 (6 bases). Trimming shortened V by 4 bases and J by 3 bases, and 10 bases separated the two germline ends. This CDR3 spans 14 amino acids. Germline CDR1 SGHTA, CDR2 FQGNSA. The whole variable domain, filled in from reference TRBV7-2 and TRBJ1-5, reads GAGVSQSPSNKVTEKGKDVELRCDPISGHTALYWYRQSLGQGLEFLIYFQGNSAPDKSGLPSDRFSAERTGGSVSTLTIQRTQQEDSAVYLCASSSGQYNQPQHFGDGTRLSIL.

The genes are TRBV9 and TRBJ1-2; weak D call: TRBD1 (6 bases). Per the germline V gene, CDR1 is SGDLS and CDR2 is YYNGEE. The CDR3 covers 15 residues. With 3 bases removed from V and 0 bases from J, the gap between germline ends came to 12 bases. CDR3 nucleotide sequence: TGTGCCAGCAGCGCGGGGGACAACACTAACTATGGCTACACCTTC. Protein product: CASSAGDNTNYGYTF.

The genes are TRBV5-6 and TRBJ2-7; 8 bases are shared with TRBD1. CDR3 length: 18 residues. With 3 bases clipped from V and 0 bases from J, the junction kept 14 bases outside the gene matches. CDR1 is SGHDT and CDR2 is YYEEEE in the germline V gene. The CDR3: CASSSLILTGEDSYEQYV. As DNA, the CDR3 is TGTGCCAGCAGCTCACTCATCTTGACAGGGGAAGACTCCTACGAGCAGTACGTC.

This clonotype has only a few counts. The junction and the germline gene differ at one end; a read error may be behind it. The CDR3 region is CASRSGNPEAFF. In DNA form, the CDR3 reads TGTGCCAGCAGATCGGGGAACCCTGAAGCTTTCTTT. The rearrangement uses TRBV7-9 and TRBJ1-1; no clear D. CDR1 and CDR2 (germline): SEHNR, FQNEAQ (reference sequence). There are 12 residues in the CDR3.

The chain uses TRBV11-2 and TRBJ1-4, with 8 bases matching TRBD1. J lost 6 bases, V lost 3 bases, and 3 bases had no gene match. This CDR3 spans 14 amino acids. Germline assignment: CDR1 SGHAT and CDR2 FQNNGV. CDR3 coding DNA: TGTGCCAGCAGCTTTTTGGACAGGGATGAAAAACTGTTTTTT. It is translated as CASSFLDRDEKLFF.

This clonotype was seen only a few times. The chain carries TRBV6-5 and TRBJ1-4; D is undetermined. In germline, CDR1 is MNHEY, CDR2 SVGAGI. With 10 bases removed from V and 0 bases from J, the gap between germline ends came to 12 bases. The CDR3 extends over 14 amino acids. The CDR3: CATHPGATNEKLFF. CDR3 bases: TGTGCCACCCATCCGGGTGCAACTAATGAAAAACTGTTTTTT.

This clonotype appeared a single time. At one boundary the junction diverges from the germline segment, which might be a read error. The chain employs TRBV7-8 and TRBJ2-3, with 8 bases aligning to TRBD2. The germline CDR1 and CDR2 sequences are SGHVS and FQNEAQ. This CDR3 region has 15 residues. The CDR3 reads CASSSLAGSTDMQYF. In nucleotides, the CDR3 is TGTGCCAGCAGCTCTTTAGCGGGGAGCACAGATATGCAGTATTTT.

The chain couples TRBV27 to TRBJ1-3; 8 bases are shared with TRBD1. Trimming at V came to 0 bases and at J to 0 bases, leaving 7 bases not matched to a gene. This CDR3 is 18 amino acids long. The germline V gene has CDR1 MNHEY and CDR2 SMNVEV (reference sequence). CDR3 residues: CASSLSQTGALSGNTIYF. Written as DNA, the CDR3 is TGTGCCAGCAGTTTATCACAGACAGGGGCCCTCTCTGGAAACACCATATATTTT.

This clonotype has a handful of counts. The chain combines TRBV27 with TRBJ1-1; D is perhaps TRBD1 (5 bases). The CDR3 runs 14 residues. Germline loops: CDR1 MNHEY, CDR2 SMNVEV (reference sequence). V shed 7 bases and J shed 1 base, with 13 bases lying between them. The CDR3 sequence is CASMTIGGNTEAFF. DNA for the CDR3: TGTGCCAGCATGACGATCGGGGGGAACACTGAAGCTTTCTTT.

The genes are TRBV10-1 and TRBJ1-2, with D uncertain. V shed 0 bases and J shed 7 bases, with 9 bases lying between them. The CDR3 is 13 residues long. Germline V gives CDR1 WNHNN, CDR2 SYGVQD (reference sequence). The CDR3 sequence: CASSESSNRGYTF. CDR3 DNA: TGCGCCAGCAGTGAGTCGAGTAACCGTGGCTACACCTTC.

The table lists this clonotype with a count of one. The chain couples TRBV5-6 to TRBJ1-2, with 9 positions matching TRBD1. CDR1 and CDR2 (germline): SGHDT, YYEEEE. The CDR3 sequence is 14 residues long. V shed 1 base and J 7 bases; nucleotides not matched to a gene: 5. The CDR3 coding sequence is TGTGCCAGCAGCTTGCTACAGGGGGCCTTTGGCTACACCTTC. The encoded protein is CASSLLQGAFGYTF.

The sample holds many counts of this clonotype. The CDR3 DNA is TGTGCCAGCAGCTTAAACGGGCCGAACACCGGGGAGCTGTTTTTT. It encodes CASSLNGPNTGELFF. The chain recombines TRBV7-3 with TRBJ2-2; D remains ambiguous. Germline V gene lookup returns CDR1 SGHTA and CDR2 FQGTGA. V dropped 1 base and J dropped 0 bases, with 6 bases sitting between them. There are 15 residues in the CDR3. The full variable domain, its missing parts supplied by reference TRBV7-3 and TRBJ2-2, is GAGVSQTPSNKVTEKGKYVELRCDPISGHTALYWYRQSLGQGPEFLIYFQGTGAADDSGLPNDRFFAVRPEGSVSTLKIQRTERGDSAVYLCASSLNGPNTGELFFGEGSRLTVL.

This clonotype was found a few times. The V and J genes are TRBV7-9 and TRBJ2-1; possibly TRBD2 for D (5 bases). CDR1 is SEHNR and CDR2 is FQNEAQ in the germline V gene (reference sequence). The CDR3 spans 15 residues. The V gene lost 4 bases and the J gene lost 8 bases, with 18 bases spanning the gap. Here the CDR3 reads CASSSGSRGIHEQFF. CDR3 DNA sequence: TGTGCCAGCAGCTCGGGTAGTAGAGGGATCCATGAGCAGTTCTTC. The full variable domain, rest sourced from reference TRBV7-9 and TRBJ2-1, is DTGVSQNPRHKITKRGQNVTFRCDPISEHNRLYWYRQTLGQGPEFLTYFQNEAQLEKSRLLSDRFSAERPKGSFSTLEIQRTEQGDSAMYLCASSSGSRGIHEQFFGPGTRLTVL.

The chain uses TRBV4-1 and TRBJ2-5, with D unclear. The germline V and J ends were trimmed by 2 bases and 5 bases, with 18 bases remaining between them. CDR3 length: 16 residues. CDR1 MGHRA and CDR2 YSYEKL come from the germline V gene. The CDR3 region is CASSQTILTPQETQYF. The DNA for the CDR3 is TGCGCCAGCAGCCAAACAATCTTGACACCCCAGGAGACCCAGTACTTC.

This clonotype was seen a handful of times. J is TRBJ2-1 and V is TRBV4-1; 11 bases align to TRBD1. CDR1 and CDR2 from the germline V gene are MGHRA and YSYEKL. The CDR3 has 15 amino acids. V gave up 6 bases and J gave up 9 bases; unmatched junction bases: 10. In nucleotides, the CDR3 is TGCGCCAGCAGTTCCGGGACAGGGGGAGCGGGTGAGCAGTTCTTC. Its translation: CASSSGTGGAGEQFF.

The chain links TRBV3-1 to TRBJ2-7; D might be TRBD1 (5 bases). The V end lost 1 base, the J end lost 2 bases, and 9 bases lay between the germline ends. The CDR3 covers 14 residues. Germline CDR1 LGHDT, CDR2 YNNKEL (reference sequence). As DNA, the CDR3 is TGTGCCAGCAGCCAAGGGGGCTTAACCTACGAGCAGTACGTC. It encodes CASSQGGLTYEQYV.

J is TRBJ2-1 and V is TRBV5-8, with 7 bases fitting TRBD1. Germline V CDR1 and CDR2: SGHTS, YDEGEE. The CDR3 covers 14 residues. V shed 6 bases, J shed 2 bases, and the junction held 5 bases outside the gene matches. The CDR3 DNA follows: TGTGCCAGCATTCGACAGGGCCCCTACAATGAGCAGTTCTTC. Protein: CASIRQGPYNEQFF.

The DNA of the CDR3 is TGCGCCAGCAGCCAGGATTCGAATGAAAAACTGTTTTTT. This encodes CASSQDSNEKLFF. The chain couples TRBV4-1 to TRBJ1-4; D gene unclear. This CDR3 has 13 residues. Germline CDR1 is MGHRA and CDR2 is YSYEKL. Trimming cost V 3 bases and J 5 bases, with 7 bases left between them.

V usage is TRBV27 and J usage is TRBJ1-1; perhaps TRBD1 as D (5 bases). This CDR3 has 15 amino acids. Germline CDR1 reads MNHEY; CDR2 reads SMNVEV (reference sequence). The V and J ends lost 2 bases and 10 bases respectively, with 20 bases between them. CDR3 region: CASSLTPVGTRGAFF. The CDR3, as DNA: TGTGCCAGCAGTTTAACCCCGGTGGGGACCCGCGGAGCTTTCTTT.

As DNA, the CDR3 is TGCAGCGTTTGGGACAGGGGGCGGAGGACGGACTACGAGCAGTACTTC. This gives the protein CSVWDRGRRTDYEQYF. The rearrangement links TRBV29-1 to TRBJ2-7, with 12 bases fitting TRBD1. After removal of 5 bases from V and 3 bases from J, the junction contained 11 bases not matched to a gene. The CDR3 totals 16 residues. Germline CDR1 and CDR2: SQVTM and ANQGSEA.

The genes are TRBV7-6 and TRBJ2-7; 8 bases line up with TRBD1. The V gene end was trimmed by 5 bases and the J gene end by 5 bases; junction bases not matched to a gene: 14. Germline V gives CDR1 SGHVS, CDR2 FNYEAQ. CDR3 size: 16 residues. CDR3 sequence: CASSPGVGQGFHEQYV. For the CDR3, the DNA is TGTGCCAGCAGCCCCGGCGTTGGACAGGGATTCCACGAGCAGTACGTC.